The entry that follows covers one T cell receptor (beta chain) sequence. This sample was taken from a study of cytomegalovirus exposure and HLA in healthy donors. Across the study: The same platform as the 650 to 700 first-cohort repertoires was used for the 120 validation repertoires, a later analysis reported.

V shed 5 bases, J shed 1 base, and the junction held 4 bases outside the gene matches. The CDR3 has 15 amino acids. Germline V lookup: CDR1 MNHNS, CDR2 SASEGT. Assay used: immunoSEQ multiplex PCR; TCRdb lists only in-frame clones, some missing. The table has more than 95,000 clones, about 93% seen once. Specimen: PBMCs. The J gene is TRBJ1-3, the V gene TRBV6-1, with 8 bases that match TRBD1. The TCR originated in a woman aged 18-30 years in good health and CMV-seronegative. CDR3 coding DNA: TGTGCCAGCAGTTTACAGGGGGGATCTGGAAACACCATATATTTT. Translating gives CASSLQGGSGNTIYF.